This T cell receptor (beta chain) was recovered during a study of T cells in Graves' hyperthyroidism and ophthalmopathy. TCR beta CDR3 sequences were amplified from RNA transcripts. HTBI primers drove first-round RT-PCR of the TCR CDR3. TCRdb used MiXCR to reprocess the multiplex PCR reads, holding one entry per CDR3 protein. This table holds 300,000 to 500,000 distinct CDR3 sequences, roughly an eighth found once. V was pared by 4 bases and J by 6 bases, with 11 bases of the junction left unmatched. From germline, CDR1 is ENHRY and CDR2 SYGVKD. There are 15 residues in the CDR3. This clonotype has more than one count but fewer than ten. What it recognizes is unknown. General study results and limits: The model forecast ophthalmopathy, anticipating it by a median approximately 6.2 months before onset. Blood also held most thyroid clonotypes expanded beyond 0.001.

Sequenced sample: blood. The receptor's source is a man aged 45-60 years with Graves' ophthalmopathy. This chain links TRBV10-3 with TRBJ1-2, with 7 nucleotides matching TRBD1. In DNA form, the CDR3 reads TGTGCCATCAGTGGAGTTCTGGGGGGGACAGATGGCTACACCTTC. It encodes CAISGVLGGTDGYTF.